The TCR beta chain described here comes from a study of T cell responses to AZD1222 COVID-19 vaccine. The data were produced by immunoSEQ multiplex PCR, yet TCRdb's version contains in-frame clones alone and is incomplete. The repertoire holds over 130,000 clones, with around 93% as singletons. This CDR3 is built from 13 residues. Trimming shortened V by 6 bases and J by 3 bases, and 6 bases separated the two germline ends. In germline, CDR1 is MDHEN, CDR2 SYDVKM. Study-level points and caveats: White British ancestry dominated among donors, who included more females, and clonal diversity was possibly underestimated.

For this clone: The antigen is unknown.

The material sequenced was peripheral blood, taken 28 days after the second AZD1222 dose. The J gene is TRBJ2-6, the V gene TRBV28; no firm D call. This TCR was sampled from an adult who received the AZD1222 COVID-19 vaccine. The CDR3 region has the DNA TGTGCCAGCAGGATCATTGGGGCCAACGTCCTGACTTTC. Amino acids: CASRIIGANVLTF.